This T cell receptor beta chain originates from a study of T-cell reconstitution after alpha-beta-depleted transplantation in children. The study, taken as a whole, reports: Day-60 TCRbeta diversity that was high in some patients was derived from surviving recipient T cells and thymic progenitors. Expanded graft clones, several hundred of them, were reportedly the source of alpha-beta T cells about two months after transplant.

This clonotype was recorded a few times. Its antigen is still unknown. The TCRbeta library incorporated unique molecular identifiers. TCRdb re-called the PCR reads through MiXCR, storing one row per CDR3 protein. The sample records about 980,000 distinct CDR3 sequences, about 30% being singletons. This CDR3 has 14 residues. The germline V gene has CDR1 SGHDT and CDR2 YYEEEE. V lost 4 bases to trimming and J lost 2 bases, with 12 bases between them. The origin of this receptor is a boy younger than two who had a stem cell transplant for SCID, so the T cells may come from the graft donor. This material consisted of PBMCs, mostly from graft donor cells, taken 360 days after TCRalphabeta/CD19-depleted stem cell transplant. The chain is built from TRBV5-6 and TRBJ1-2; D is unresolved. CDR3: CASSPPEENYGYTF. The CDR3 nucleotides are TGTGCCAGCAGCCCACCGGAAGAGAACTATGGCTACACCTTC.